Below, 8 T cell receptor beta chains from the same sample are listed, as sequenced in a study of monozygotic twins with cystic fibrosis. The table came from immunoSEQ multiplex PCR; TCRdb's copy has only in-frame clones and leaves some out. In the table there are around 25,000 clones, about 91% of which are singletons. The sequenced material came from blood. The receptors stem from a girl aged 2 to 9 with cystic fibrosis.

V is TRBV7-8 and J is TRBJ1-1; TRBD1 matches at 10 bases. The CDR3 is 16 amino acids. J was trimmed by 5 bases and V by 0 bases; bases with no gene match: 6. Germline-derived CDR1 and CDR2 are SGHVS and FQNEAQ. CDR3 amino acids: CASSLAPGQGKTEAFF. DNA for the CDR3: TGTGCCAGCAGCTTAGCTCCGGGACAGGGGAAGACTGAAGCTTTCTTT.

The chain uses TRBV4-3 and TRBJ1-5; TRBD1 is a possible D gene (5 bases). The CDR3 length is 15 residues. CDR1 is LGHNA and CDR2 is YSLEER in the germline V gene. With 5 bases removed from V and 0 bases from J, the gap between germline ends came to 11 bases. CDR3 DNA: TGCGCCAGCAGCGAAGGGACCCATAGCAATCAGCCCCAGCATTTT. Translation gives CASSEGTHSNQPQHF.

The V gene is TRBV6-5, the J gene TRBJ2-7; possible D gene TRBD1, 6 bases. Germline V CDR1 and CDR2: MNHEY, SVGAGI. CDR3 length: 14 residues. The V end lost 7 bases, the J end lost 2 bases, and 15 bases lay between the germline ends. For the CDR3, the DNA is TGTGCCAGCAAAGGTACAGGGTCAGCCTACGAGCAGTACTTC. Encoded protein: CASKGTGSAYEQYF.

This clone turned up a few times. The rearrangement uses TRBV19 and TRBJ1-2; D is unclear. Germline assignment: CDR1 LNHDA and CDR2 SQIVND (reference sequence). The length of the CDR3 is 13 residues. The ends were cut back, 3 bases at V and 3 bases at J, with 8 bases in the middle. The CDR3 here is CASSIGTDYGYTF. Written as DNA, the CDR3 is TGTGCCAGTAGTATCGGCACTGACTATGGCTACACCTTC.

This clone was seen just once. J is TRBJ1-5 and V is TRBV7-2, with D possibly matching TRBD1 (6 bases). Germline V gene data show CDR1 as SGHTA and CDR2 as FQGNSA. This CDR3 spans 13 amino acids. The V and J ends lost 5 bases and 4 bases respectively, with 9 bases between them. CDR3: CASSGGQNQPQHF. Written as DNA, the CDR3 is TGTGCCAGCAGCGGAGGACAGAATCAGCCCCAGCATTTT.

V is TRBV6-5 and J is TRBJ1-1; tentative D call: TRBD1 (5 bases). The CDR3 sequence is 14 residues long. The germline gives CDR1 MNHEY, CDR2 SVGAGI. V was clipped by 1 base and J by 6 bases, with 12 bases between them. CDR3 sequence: CASSYLAGSPEAFF. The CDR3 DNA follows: TGTGCCAGCAGTTACTTGGCAGGGAGTCCTGAAGCTTTCTTT.

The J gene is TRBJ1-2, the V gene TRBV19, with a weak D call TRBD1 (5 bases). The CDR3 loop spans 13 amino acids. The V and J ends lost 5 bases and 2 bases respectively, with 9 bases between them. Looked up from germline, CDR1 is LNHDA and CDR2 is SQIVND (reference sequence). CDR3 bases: TGTGCCAGTAGTCTCGGGGCAAACTATGGCTACACCTTC. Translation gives CASSLGANYGYTF. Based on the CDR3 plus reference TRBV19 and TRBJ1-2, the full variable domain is DGGITQSPKYLFRKEGQNVTLSCEQNLNHDAMYWYRQDPGQGLRLIYYSQIVNDFQKGDIAEGYSVSREKKESFPLTVTSAQKNPTAFYLCASSLGANYGYTFGSGTRLTVV.

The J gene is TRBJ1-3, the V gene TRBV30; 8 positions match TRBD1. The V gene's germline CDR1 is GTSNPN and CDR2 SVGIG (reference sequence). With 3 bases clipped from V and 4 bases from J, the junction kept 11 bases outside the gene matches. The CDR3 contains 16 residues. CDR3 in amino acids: CAWSRDRFFSGNTIYF. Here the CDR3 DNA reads TGTGCCTGGAGCCGGGACAGGTTTTTTTCCGGAAACACCATATATTTT.